These T cell receptor beta chains were read from a single sample in a study of T cell changes during pregnancy in multiple sclerosis. Using immunoSEQ multiplex PCR, the repertoire was profiled, and TCRdb retains in-frame clones only, with some absent. The sample contains 60,000 or so clones, about 90% of which appear only once. The sample consisted of peripheral blood, taken in the second trimester of pregnancy. These TCRs come from a female donor in good health, enrolled as a control in a pregnancy study. Both conserved end residues are part of each CDR3. Each record gives: J gene, D gene, clone size, V gene, CDR3 protein, CDR3 DNA. The D gene is left open where the match is weak. Expanded clones get a size class; other rows say once, few or many, or leave the size out.

TRBJ2-7 | NA | NA | TRBV5-1 | CASSLAGNYYEQYF | TGCGCCAGCAGCTTGGCCGGTAATTACTACGAGCAGTACTTC
TRBJ1-5 | TRBD1 | NA | TRBV30 | CAWSTGQGRNQPQHF | TGTGCCTGGAGTACCGGACAGGGCCGAAATCAGCCCCAGCATTTT
TRBJ2-1 | TRBD2 | NA | TRBV11-3 | CASSPGGGGYNEQFF | TGTGCCAGCAGTCCCGGGGGGGGAGGATACAATGAGCAGTTCTTC
TRBJ2-7 | TRBD2 | NA | TRBV7-6 | CASSFSGSWYEQYF | TGTGCCAGCAGCTTTAGCGGGAGTTGGTACGAGCAGTACTTC
TRBJ1-1 | NA | NA | TRBV7-3 | CASSPPNSPEAFF | TGTGCCAGCAGCCCTCCGAACTCCCCTGAAGCTTTCTTT
TRBJ2-3 | NA | NA | TRBV6-5 | CASSYSTGRGPDTQYF | TGTGCCAGCAGTTACTCGACGGGCAGAGGGCCAGATACGCAGTATTTT
TRBJ2-2 | TRBD2 | NA | TRBV4-1 | CASSQASGANTGELFF | TGCGCCAGCAGCCAAGCTAGCGGGGCGAACACCGGGGAGCTGTTTTTT
TRBJ2-1 | NA | NA | TRBV9 | CASSALGFF | TGTGCCAGCAGCGCCCTAGGGTTCTTC
TRBJ1-2 | NA | NA | TRBV25-1 | CASRGPNYGYTF | TGTGCCAGCAGGGGGCCTAACTATGGCTACACCTTC
TRBJ2-6 | NA | NA | TRBV5-1 | CASSPTGYSGANVLTF | TGCGCCAGCAGTCCTACAGGGTACTCTGGGGCCAACGTCCTGACTTTC
TRBJ1-4 | NA | NA | TRBV6-1 | CASGTGLEGEKLFF | TGTGCCAGCGGAACAGGCCTAGAAGGAGAAAAACTGTTTTTT
TRBJ1-2 | TRBD1 | NA | TRBV11-2 | CASSLVRTGGDGYTF | TGTGCCAGCAGCTTAGTTAGAACAGGGGGAGATGGCTACACCTTC
TRBJ1-2 | TRBD1 | NA | TRBV5-4 | CASSHPSDRDHGYTF | TGTGCCAGCAGCCACCCCTCGGACAGGGATCATGGCTACACCTTC
TRBJ1-1 | NA | once | TRBV29-1 | CSVEHGGTEAFF | TGCAGCGTTGAGCACGGGGGGACTGAAGCTTTCTTT
TRBJ2-4 | TRBD1 | NA | TRBV18 | CASSPVGQGLRNIQYF | TGTGCCAGCTCACCAGTGGGACAGGGGTTAAGGAACATTCAGTACTTC
TRBJ2-5 | NA | NA | TRBV6-5 | CASSYFQGGETQYF | TGTGCCAGCAGTTACTTCCAGGGTGGGGAGACCCAGTACTTC
TRBJ2-3 | TRBD2 | NA | TRBV18 | CASLHGTSGSTDTQYF | TGTGCCAGCTTACACGGGACTAGCGGGAGCACAGATACGCAGTATTTT
TRBJ2-7 | NA | NA | TRBV6-1 | CASTARAKGNYEQYF | TGTGCCAGCACCGCTCGAGCTAAGGGGAACTACGAGCAGTACTTC
TRBJ1-6 | TRBD1 | NA | TRBV5-5 | CASSLKQGATGTLHF | TGTGCCAGCAGCTTGAAACAGGGGGCTACCGGCACCCTCCACTTT
TRBJ2-7 | TRBD1 | NA | TRBV5-6 | CASSLDRGYSVKDF | TGTGCCAGCAGCCTAGACAGGGGGTACTCGGTCAAGGACTTC
TRBJ2-7 | NA | NA | TRBV19 | CASSAVRFYEQYF | TGTGCCAGTAGTGCAGTCCGATTCTACGAGCAGTACTTC
TRBJ2-1 | TRBD2 | NA | TRBV11-2 | CASRPGGYNEQFF | TGTGCCAGCCGCCCGGGGGGCTACAATGAGCAGTTCTTC
TRBJ1-3 | NA | NA | TRBV14 | CASSHLLQGNTIYF | TGTGCCAGCAGTCACCTCCTTCAGGGAAACACCATATATTTT
TRBJ1-4 | NA | NA | TRBV29-1 | CSVEELTGGEKLFF | TGCAGCGTTGAAGAGTTGACAGGAGGTGAAAAACTGTTTTTT
TRBJ2-7 | TRBD1 | NA | TRBV6-1 | CASSEGDRALEQYF | TGTGCCAGCAGCGAGGGGGACAGGGCCCTCGAGCAGTACTTC
TRBJ2-1 | TRBD1 | NA | TRBV5-1 | CASSLRDSYNEQFF | TGCGCCAGCAGCTTGAGGGACAGCTACAATGAGCAGTTCTTC
TRBJ2-7 | TRBD2 | NA | TRBV6-6 | CASSPLGSGSPYEQYF | TGTGCCAGCAGTCCCCTGGGTAGCGGGAGTCCCTACGAGCAGTACTTC
TRBJ1-6 | NA | NA | TRBV6-1 | CASRVGQAYSPLHF | TGTGCCAGCAGAGTAGGCCAGGCATATTCACCCCTCCACTTT
TRBJ1-2 | NA | NA | TRBV10-3 | CAISEEYGYTF | TGTGCCATCAGTGAGGAGTATGGCTACACCTTC
TRBJ2-1 | TRBD2 | NA | TRBV2 | CASSESGSYNEQFF | TGTGCCAGCAGTGAAAGCGGGAGCTACAATGAGCAGTTCTTC
TRBJ2-7 | NA | NA | TRBV19 | CASKNTDTTGEQYF | TGTGCCAGTAAAAATACGGACACCACGGGCGAGCAGTACTTC
TRBJ2-5 | NA | NA | TRBV4-1 | CASSLQETQYF | TGCGCCAGCAGCCTACAAGAGACCCAGTACTTC
TRBJ2-1 | TRBD1 | NA | TRBV2 | CASSVDRVGNEQFF | TGTGCCAGCAGTGTTGACAGGGTTGGCAATGAGCAGTTCTTC
TRBJ1-2 | NA | NA | TRBV19 | CASSMGTSYGYTF | TGTGCCAGTAGTATGGGGACTTCCTATGGCTACACCTTC
TRBJ2-2 | NA | NA | TRBV27 | CASSPTFWLENTGELFF | TGTGCCAGCAGTCCGACCTTTTGGCTAGAGAACACCGGGGAGCTGTTTTTT
TRBJ2-7 | TRBD2 | NA | TRBV2 | CASSRTSLYEQYF | TGTGCCAGCAGCCGGACTAGTCTCTACGAGCAGTACTTC
TRBJ1-2 | TRBD1 | NA | TRBV23-1 | CASSPRTGEDQFEYGYTF | TGCGCCAGCAGTCCACGGACAGGGGAAGATCAATTTGAGTATGGCTACACCTTC
TRBJ2-7 | TRBD1 | NA | TRBV19 | CASSPTGDHEQYF | TGTGCCAGTAGTCCCACAGGGGACCACGAGCAGTACTTC
TRBJ1-4 | NA | NA | TRBV7-2 | CASSANRVANEKLFF | TGTGCCAGCAGCGCCAACAGGGTGGCTAATGAAAAACTGTTTTTT
TRBJ1-1 | NA | NA | TRBV6-4 | CASRDGQFTEAFF | TGTGCCAGCAGGGACGGTCAGTTCACTGAAGCTTTCTTT
TRBJ1-1 | TRBD1 | few | TRBV30 | CAWTARQGSEAFF | TGTGCCTGGACTGCCCGACAGGGGTCGGAAGCTTTCTTT
TRBJ1-1 | NA | NA | TRBV6-1 | CASSGSGGVRTEAFF | TGTGCCAGCAGTGGTTCAGGCGGGGTGAGAACTGAAGCTTTCTTT
TRBJ2-3 | NA | once | TRBV29-1 | CSVSGRHVDTQYF | TGCAGCGTTAGCGGCAGGCATGTAGATACGCAGTATTTT
TRBJ1-2 | NA | few | TRBV30 | CAWIRHDSYGYTF | TGTGCCTGGATTCGTCACGACTCCTATGGCTACACCTTC
TRBJ2-7 | NA | NA | TRBV7-5 | CARSPAGGAGDSYEQYF | TGTGCCAGAAGCCCCGCGGGGGGAGCGGGAGATAGCTACGAGCAGTACTTC
TRBJ1-1 | NA | NA | TRBV6-5 | CASSYSWASNTEAFF | TGTGCCAGCAGTTACTCGTGGGCTTCGAACACTGAAGCTTTCTTT
TRBJ2-5 | TRBD2 | NA | TRBV5-5 | CASSFDGGAGSETQYF | TGTGCCAGCAGCTTTGACGGCGGAGCGGGGTCAGAGACCCAGTACTTC
TRBJ2-7 | TRBD2 | NA | TRBV7-8 | CASSLATAGGTYEQYF | TGTGCCAGCAGCTTAGCGACGGCGGGGGGAACCTACGAGCAGTACTTC
TRBJ2-1 | NA | once | TRBV21-1 | CASSKAIAAKQFF | TGTGCCAGCAGCAAAGCCATAGCGGCTAAGCAGTTCTTC
TRBJ1-5 | NA | NA | TRBV30 | CAWSPHDRLGSNQPQHF | TGTGCCTGGAGTCCCCACGACAGACTAGGAAGCAATCAGCCCCAGCATTTT
TRBJ1-1 | NA | NA | TRBV14 | CASSQAYTAMNTEAFF | TGTGCCAGCAGCCAAGCGTATACAGCAATGAACACTGAAGCTTTCTTT
TRBJ2-1 | TRBD2 | NA | TRBV10-1 | CASSEGLAGPNEQFF | TGCGCCAGCAGTGAGGGGCTAGCGGGGCCCAATGAGCAGTTCTTC
TRBJ1-1 | NA | NA | TRBV19 | CASWTPGGEAFF | TGTGCCAGTTGGACCCCCGGGGGTGAAGCTTTCTTT
TRBJ2-1 | TRBD2 | NA | TRBV6-6 | CASYSGFSYNEQFF | TGTGCCAGCTATAGCGGGTTCTCCTACAATGAGCAGTTCTTC
TRBJ1-2 | NA | once | TRBV28 | CASSGLRNGYTF | TGTGCCAGTTCGGGGTTGAGGAATGGCTACACCTTC
TRBJ1-5 | TRBD1 | few | TRBV6-1 | CASSEEGQGGQPQHF | TGTGCCAGCAGTGAAGAGGGACAGGGAGGTCAGCCCCAGCATTTT
TRBJ2-5 | NA | NA | TRBV5-1 | CASSLRQGETQYF | TGCGCCAGCAGCTTGCGTCAGGGAGAGACCCAGTACTTC